This T cell receptor (beta chain) came from a study of T-cell memory formation after mild COVID-19. TCRdb redid the calling of the 5' RACE reads with MiXCR, one entry per CDR3 protein. The sample shows 470,000 or so distinct CDR3 sequences, roughly 18% of them seen only once. This clonotype turned up a few times. The CDR3 sequence is 17 residues long. The germline gives CDR1 KGHDR, CDR2 SFDVKD. V lost 4 bases and J lost 4; bases outside the gene matches: 9. The chain combines TRBV24-1 with TRBJ2-3, with TRBD1 identical over 11 bases. Material: PBMCs or a T cell subset sorted from them (not recorded which). The source of this sequence is an adult woman who had mild COVID-19 (a few samples of this study predate the infection). Cell type and time point are not known. The CDR3 nucleotides read TGTGCCACCAGTGACCCTGCCAGGACAGGGGGCCCAGATACGCAGTATTTT. Translating it yields CATSDPARTGGPDTQYF.